This T cell receptor (beta chain) originates from a study of long-term antiretroviral therapy in people with HIV. Study information: There is a gap of about a decade between the earliest samples and the later 2015 immediate-ART recommendation. Study results and limitations: Repertoires from HIV showed CDR3 length ranges narrower than those of controls.

Of note for this clone: Its antigen is unidentified.

The authors ran the immunoSEQ assay, v3.0, at survey level. Sequencing had a target that covered roughly 40,000-50,000 T-cell genomes per sample. Assay: immunoSEQ multiplex PCR; the TCRdb copy retains only in-frame clones and omits some. Among tens of thousands of clones listed, around 79% were seen once. The V segment lost 6 bases and the J segment 6 bases; nucleotides outside the gene matches: 11. CDR1 is SQVTM and CDR2 is ANQGSEA in the germline V gene. The CDR3 sequence is 13 residues long. The rearrangement links TRBV29-1 to TRBJ2-7; 7 bases match TRBD1. The origin of this receptor is a man between 50 and 59 years old with HIV. The sample in question was unsorted PBMCs, obtained 0.3 years after starting antiretroviral therapy. This chain's CDR3 is CSVAEYRGPEQYF. DNA of the CDR3: TGCAGCGTCGCAGAATACAGGGGACCCGAGCAGTACTTC.